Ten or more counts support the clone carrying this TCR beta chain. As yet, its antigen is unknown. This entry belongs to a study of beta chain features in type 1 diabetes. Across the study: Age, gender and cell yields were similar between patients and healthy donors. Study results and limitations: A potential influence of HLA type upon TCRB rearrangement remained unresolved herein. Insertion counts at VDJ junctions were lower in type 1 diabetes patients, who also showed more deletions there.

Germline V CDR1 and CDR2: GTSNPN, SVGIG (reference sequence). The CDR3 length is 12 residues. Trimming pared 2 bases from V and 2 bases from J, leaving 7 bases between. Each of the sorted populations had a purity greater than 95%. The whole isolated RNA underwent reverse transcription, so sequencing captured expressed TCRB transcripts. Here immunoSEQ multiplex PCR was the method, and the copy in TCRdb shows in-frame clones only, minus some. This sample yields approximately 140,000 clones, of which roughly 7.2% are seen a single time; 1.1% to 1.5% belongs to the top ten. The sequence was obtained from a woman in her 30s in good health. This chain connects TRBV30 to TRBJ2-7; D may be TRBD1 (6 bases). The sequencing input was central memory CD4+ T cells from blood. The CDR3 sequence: CAWSNRAYEQYF. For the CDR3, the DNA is TGTGCCTGGAGTAACAGGGCCTACGAGCAGTACTTC.